The clone carrying this T cell receptor (beta chain) has more than one count but fewer than ten. The ends lost 5 bases at V and 2 bases at J; junction bases unmatched: 2. Germline loops: CDR1 LNHDA, CDR2 SQIVND (reference sequence). This CDR3 comprises 14 residues. This entry belongs to a study of blood T cell repertoires in COVID-19. TCRdb keeps only in-frame clones here, not all; method: immunoSEQ multiplex PCR. The sample consists of about 210,000 clones, approximately 90% of them appearing once. The V call is TRBV19, the J call TRBJ1-5; TRBD1 agrees at 8 bases. This sequence was found in a woman in her thirties or forties with acute or convalescent COVID-19. The sequencing sample was made of peripheral blood. CDR3 protein: CASSGQGGNQPQHF. The CDR3 nucleotides are TGTGCCAGTAGTGGACAGGGAGGCAATCAGCCCCAGCATTTT.